The rows below give T cell receptor beta chains drawn from one sample of a study of blood T cell repertoires in COVID-19. Sequencing was performed with immunoSEQ multiplex PCR; in TCRdb, only in-frame clones are kept and a portion is missing. The sample yields about 260,000 clones, 84% seen once. The sequenced sample was peripheral blood. These receptors originate from a woman in her thirties or forties who had recovered from COVID-19. CDR3s include the opening cysteine and the closing phenylalanine or tryptophan.

>TRBJ2-1|TRBV14
CASSFWDYPLNEQFF
>TRBJ2-7|TRBV11-3
CASSLGSGGIYEQYF
>TRBJ1-1|TRBV2
CASSFTEMNTEAFF
>TRBJ2-3|TRBV24-1
CATSGAGGRGTDTQYF
>TRBJ2-5|TRBV5-1
CASSLDRAQETQYF
>TRBJ1-2|TRBV13
CASSLGNGQGAYGYTF
>TRBJ1-4|TRBV19
CASAYQATNEKLFF
>TRBJ1-6|TRBV19
CASKGQGNSPLHF
>TRBJ2-1|TRBV5-4
CASSLRGTSGYNEQFF
>TRBJ1-3|TRBV7-2
CASSSRRNPSGNTIYF
>TRBJ1-5|TRBV27
CASSPRTGANNQPQHF
>TRBJ2-1|TRBV5-1
CASSLGANEQFF
>TRBJ2-7|TRBV2
CASSEAPTSGPRGEQYF
>TRBJ2-7|TRBV6-1
CASSEVLGAGEQYF
>TRBJ1-5|TRBV19
CASSRGRAGQPQHF
>TRBJ2-3|TRBV10-2
CASSEWGGTDTQYF
>TRBJ1-5|TRBV15
CATSRDVRGNQPQHF
>TRBJ2-3|TRBV7-9
CASSLVQGTDTQYF
>TRBJ1-2|TRBV3-1/TRBV3-2
CASSQGTGSYGYTF
>TRBJ2-3|TRBV7-9
CASSLLGGITDTQYF
>TRBJ2-1|TRBV7-2
CASSLGLVSNEQFF
>TRBJ2-2|TRBV7-7
CASSGSSTGELFF
>TRBJ2-3|TRBV11-2
CASSHPGTSVGDTQYF
>TRBJ1-2|TRBV30
CAWNAMSRGLGYTF
>TRBJ1-1|TRBV20-1
CSASPAGRDTEAFF
>TRBJ2-3|TRBV7-9
CASSFKDFTDTQYF
>TRBJ2-2|TRBV5-1
CASSFQGQGVTTGELFF
>TRBJ1-5|TRBV29-1
CSVGQINQPQHF
>TRBJ1-1|TRBV7-2
CASSPYRETEAFF
>TRBJ2-5|TRBV6-5
CASSYGAHPGETQYF
>TRBJ1-1|TRBV18
CASSRQGENTEAFF
>TRBJ1-5|TRBV28
CASRGSRGYSNQPQHF
>TRBJ2-1|TRBV19
CASIPGNSYNEQFF
>TRBJ2-4|TRBV11-3
CASSPLLAKNIQYF
>TRBJ1-1|TRBV5-4
CASSPPDRGRNTEAFF
>TRBJ2-2|TRBV10-3
CAIAPSGGELFF
>TRBJ1-5|TRBV2
CASDLDRVHNQPQHF
>TRBJ2-6|TRBV19
CASSIQGVGANVLTF
>TRBJ2-2|TRBV5-1
CASSLDSANTGELFF
>TRBJ2-1|TRBV19
CASSDCQGTSGGPYNEQFF
>TRBJ1-4|TRBV12-3/TRBV12-4
CASTEGLGEKLFF
>TRBJ1-5|TRBV28
CASSLWGYRDSNQPQHF
>TRBJ2-4|TRBV28
CASTGGGGANIQYF
>TRBJ1-2|TRBV28
CASGEGAGNYGYTF
>TRBJ2-7|TRBV6-1
CASSEYVGGPFHEQYF
>TRBJ2-1|TRBV5-6
CASSFGDGLYNEQFF
>TRBJ1-1|TRBV19
CASSTQGRTEAFF
>TRBJ1-5|TRBV6-2/TRBV6-3
CASSYRFGTGGNQPQHF
>TRBJ2-5|TRBV5-1
CASSLAGQGAETQYF
>TRBJ2-5|TRBV6-6
CASTGAQETQYF
>TRBJ1-2|TRBV3-1/TRBV3-2
CASSQSRRHPGNYGYTF